This T cell receptor beta chain originates from a study of cytomegalovirus exposure and HLA in healthy donors. Trimming took off 7 bases at V and 5 bases at J, with 19 bases between the two ends. Germline values: CDR1 MNHEY, CDR2 SVGAGI. The CDR3 has 15 residues. Study-level findings and limits: Sequences of the TCR beta chain were said to predict the HLA-A and HLA-B alleles of most subjects accurately. Several V segments, TRBV6-2 and TRBV6-3 among them, could not be told apart and were dropped.

This clone was found a few times. Antigen specificity is unknown. PCR amplification relied on 60 Vbeta primers (plus 13 Jbeta primers). Generated by immunoSEQ multiplex PCR, the TCRdb table keeps only in-frame clones and is missing some. The sample includes approximately 40,000 clones, around three fifths seen only once; the top ten take less than 20%. The receptor comes from a man aged 50 to 59 in good health and CMV-seropositive. Sequenced input: PBMCs. This sequence joins TRBV6-5 and TRBJ2-3; possibly TRBD1 for D (6 bases). This chain's CDR3 is CASKTRRRGRDTQYF. Written as DNA, the CDR3 is TGTGCCAGCAAAACCCGGCGCAGGGGAAGAGATACGCAGTATTTT.